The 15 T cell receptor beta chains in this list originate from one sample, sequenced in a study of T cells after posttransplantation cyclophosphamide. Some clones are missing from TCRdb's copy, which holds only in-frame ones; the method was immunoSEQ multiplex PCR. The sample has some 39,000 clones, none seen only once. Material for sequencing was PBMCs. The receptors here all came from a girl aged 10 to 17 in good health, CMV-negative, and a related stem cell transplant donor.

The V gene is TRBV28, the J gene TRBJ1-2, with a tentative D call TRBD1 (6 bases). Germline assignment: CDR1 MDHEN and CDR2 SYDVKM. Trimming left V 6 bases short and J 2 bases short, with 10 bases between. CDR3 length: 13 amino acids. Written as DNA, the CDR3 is TGTGCCAGCAGCCCAGGACAGAACTATGGCTACACCTTC. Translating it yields CASSPGQNYGYTF.

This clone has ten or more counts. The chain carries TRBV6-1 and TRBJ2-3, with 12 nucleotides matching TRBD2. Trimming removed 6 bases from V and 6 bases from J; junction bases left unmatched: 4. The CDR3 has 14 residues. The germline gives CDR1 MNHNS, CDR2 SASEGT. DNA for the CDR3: TGTGCCAGCAGGACTAGCGGGAGACACGATACGCAGTATTTT. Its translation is CASRTSGRHDTQYF.

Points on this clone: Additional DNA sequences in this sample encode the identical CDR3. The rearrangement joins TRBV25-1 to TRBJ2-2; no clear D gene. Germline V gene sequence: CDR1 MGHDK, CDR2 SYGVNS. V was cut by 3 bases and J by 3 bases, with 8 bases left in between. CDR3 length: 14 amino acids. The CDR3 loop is CASSDYRDTGELFF. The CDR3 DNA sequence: TGTGCCAGCAGTGATTACAGAGACACCGGGGAGCTGTTTTTT.

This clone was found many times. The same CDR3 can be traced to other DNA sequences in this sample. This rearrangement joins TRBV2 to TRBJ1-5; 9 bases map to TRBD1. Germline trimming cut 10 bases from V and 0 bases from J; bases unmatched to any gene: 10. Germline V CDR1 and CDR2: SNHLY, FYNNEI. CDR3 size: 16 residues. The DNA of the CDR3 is TGTGCCACCACAAAGTGGACAGGGGATAGCAATCAGCCCCAGCATTTT. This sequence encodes CATTKWTGDSNQPQHF.

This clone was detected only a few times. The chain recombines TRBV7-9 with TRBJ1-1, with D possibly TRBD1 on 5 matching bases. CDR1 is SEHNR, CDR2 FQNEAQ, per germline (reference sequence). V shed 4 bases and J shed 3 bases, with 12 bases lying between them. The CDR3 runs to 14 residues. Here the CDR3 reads CASSWGRGDTEAFF. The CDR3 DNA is TGTGCCAGCAGCTGGGGACGGGGGGACACTGAAGCTTTCTTT.

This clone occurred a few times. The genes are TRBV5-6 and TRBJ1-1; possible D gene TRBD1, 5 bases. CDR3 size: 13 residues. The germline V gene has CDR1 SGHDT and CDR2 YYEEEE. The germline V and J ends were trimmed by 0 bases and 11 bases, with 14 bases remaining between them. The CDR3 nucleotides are TGTGCCAGCAGCTTGGCTCCAGGGTTAATGGCTTTCTTT. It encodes CASSLAPGLMAFF.

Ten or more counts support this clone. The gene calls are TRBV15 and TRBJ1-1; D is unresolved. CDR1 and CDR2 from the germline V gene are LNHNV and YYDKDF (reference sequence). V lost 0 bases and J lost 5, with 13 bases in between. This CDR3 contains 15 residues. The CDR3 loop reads CATSREGGVWTEAFF. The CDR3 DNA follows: TGTGCCACCAGCAGAGAAGGCGGAGTTTGGACTGAAGCTTTCTTT.

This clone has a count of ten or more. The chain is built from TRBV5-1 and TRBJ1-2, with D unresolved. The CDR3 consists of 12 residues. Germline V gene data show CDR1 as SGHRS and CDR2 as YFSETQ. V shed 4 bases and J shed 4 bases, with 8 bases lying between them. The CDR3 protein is CASSVDGYGYTF. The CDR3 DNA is TGCGCCAGCAGCGTGGACGGCTATGGCTACACCTTC.

Here the CDR3 reads CAWSQQGGGLYQETQYF. DNA for the CDR3: TGTGCCTGGAGTCAGCAGGGAGGGGGTTTGTACCAAGAGACCCAGTACTTC. This sequence joins TRBV30 and TRBJ2-5, with D possibly matching TRBD2 (7 bases). Germline CDR1 and CDR2: GTSNPN and SVGIG (reference sequence). The CDR3 is 17 residues long. The germline V and J ends were trimmed by 2 bases and 0 bases, with 19 bases remaining between them.

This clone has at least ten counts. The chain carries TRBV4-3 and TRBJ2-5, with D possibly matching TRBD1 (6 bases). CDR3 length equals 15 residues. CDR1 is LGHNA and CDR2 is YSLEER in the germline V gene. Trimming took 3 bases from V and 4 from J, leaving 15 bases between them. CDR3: CASSHKTGEPETQYF. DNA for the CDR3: TGCGCCAGCAGCCACAAGACAGGCGAGCCAGAGACCCAGTACTTC.

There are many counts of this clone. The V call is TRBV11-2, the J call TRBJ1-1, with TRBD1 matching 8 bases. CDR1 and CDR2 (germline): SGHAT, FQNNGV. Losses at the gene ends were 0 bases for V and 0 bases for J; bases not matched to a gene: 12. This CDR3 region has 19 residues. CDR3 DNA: TGTGCCAGCAGCTTAGATCTTTCAGGGACAGGCCTTATGAACACTGAAGCTTTCTTT. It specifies CASSLDLSGTGLMNTEAFF.

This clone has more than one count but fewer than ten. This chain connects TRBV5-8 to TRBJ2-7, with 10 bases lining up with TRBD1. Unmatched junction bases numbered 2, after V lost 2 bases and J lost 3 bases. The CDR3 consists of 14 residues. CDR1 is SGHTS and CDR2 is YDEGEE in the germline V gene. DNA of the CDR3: TGTGCCAGCAGCTTATGGGACAGGGGCTACGAGCAGTACTTC. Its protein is CASSLWDRGYEQYF.

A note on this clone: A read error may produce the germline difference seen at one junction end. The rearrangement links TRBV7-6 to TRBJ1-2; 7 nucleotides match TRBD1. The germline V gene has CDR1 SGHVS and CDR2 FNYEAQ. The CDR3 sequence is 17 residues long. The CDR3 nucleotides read TGTGCCGGCAGCCCCGATGCCCAGGGGGTGAGGGGGTATGGCTACACCTTC. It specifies CAGSPDAQGVRGYGYTF.

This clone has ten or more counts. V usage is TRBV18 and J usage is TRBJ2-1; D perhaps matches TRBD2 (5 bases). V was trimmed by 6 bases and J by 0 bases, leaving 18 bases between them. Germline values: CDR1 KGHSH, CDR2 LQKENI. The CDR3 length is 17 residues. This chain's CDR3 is CASSPSGMGSSYNEQFF. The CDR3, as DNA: TGTGCCAGCTCTCCCTCGGGGATGGGGAGCTCCTACAATGAGCAGTTCTTC.

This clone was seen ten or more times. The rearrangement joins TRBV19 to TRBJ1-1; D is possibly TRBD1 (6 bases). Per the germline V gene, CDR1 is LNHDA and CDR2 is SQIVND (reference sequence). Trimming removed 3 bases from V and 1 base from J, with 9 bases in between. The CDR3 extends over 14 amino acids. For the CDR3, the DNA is TGTGCCAGTAGTATGGACAGTAGGAACACTGAAGCTTTCTTT. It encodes CASSMDSRNTEAFF. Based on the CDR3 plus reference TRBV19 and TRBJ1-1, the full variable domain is DGGITQSPKYLFRKEGQNVTLSCEQNLNHDAMYWYRQDPGQGLRLIYYSQIVNDFQKGDIAEGYSVSREKKESFPLTVTSAQKNPTAFYLCASSMDSRNTEAFFGQGTRLTVV.